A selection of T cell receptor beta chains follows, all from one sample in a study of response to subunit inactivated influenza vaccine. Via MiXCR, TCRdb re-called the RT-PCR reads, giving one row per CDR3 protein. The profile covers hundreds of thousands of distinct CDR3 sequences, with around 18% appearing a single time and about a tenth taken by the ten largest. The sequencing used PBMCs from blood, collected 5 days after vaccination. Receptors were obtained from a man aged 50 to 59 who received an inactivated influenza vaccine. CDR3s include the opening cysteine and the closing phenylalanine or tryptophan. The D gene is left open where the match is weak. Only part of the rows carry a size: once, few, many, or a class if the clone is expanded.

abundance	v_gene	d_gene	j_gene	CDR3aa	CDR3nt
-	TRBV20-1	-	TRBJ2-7	CSTGELYEQYF	TGTTCCACGGGGGAACTCTACGAGCAGTACTTC
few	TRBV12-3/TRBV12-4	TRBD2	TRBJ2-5	CASSLQAGGPETQYF	TGTGCCAGCAGTTTGCAAGCGGGGGGGCCGGAGACCCAGTACTTC
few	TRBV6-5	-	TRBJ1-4	CASSYTRLNEKLFF	TGTGCCAGCAGTTACACGCGACTGAATGAAAAACTGTTTTTT
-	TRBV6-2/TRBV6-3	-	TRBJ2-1	CASSGTGGTPYNEQFF	TGTGCCAGCAGCGGCACCGGGGGAACCCCCTACAATGAGCAGTTCTTC
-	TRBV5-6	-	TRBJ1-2	CASSLTPLDYGYTF	TGTGCCAGCAGCCTGACCCCCCTCGACTATGGCTACACCTTC
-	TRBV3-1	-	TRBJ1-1	CASSQEGLRAEAFF	TGTGCCAGCAGCCAAGAAGGGTTAAGGGCTGAAGCTTTCTTT
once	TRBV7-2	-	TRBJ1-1	CASSPGLGSTEAFF	TGTGCCAGCAGCCCGGGACTTGGGAGCACTGAAGCTTTCTTT
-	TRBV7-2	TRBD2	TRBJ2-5	CASSAGTSSETQYF	TGTGCCAGCAGCGCCGGGACTAGTAGCGAGACCCAGTACTTC
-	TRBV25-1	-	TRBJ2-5	CASSEQRPGRRQETQYF	TGTGCCAGCAGTGAACAAAGGCCCGGCAGGCGGCAAGAGACCCAGTACTTC
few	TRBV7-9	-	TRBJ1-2	CASSLDTDRNGYTF	TGTGCCAGCAGCTTAGATACGGACCGTAATGGCTACACCTTC
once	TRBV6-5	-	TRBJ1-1	CASSSMTGNTEAFF	TGTGCCAGCAGTTCCATGACTGGGAACACTGAAGCTTTCTTT
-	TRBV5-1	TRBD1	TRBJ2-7	CASSLDPTQGAVQYF	TGCGCCAGCAGCTTGGATCCGACCCAGGGGGCGGTGCAGTACTTC
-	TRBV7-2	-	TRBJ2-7	CASSLVTHSHEQYF	TGTGCCAGCAGCTTAGTGACTCATTCCCACGAGCAGTACTTC
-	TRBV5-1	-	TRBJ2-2	CASRRGDGELFF	TGCGCCAGCAGACGTGGGGACGGGGAGCTGTTTTTT